This TCR beta chain appears in the sequencing data of a study of blood T cell repertoires in COVID-19 (dated by TCRdb to between 2020 and 2021). Concerning the study at large: Samples from collaborators originated in the United States, Italy and Spain and spanned both the acute and convalescent phases of COVID-19. The material from the prospective study consisted of cDNA or gDNA derived from T cells, B-cell-depleted T cells, or PBMCs. Subjects who had been exposed to COVID-19, were actively infected with it, or had recovered from it provided the deeply sampled blood TCRbeta repertoires that made up the dataset. Samples came from the ongoing ImmuneRACE study (first 160 participants) plus 1,254 subjects from 6 global collaborators. The sample metadata nearly always contained a de-identified subject ID, COVID-19 status, age in years and sex. The repertoires were released in a freely available public database meant as a resource for research on the immune response to SARS-CoV-2. Where available, HLA class I and class II types were obtained from metadata supplied by the sample provider rather than from assay-based typing.

TCRbeta CDR3 regions were amplified from genomic DNA using the immunoSEQ Assay, a bias-controlled multiplex PCR. The published analysis was carried out like this. Within the assay, amplification of reference gene primers was used to estimate how many nucleated cells each sample contained. Sequence reads were collapsed and filtered to measure the absolute abundance of every unique TCRbeta CDR3 rearrangement. For each sample, productive Simpson clonality was calculated as the square root of Simpson's diversity index over productive rearrangements. Here the immuneACCESS table is served through TCRdb, limited to in-frame sequences with V and J called. Missing clones are a known gap in these copies; in checked studies unresolved V genes cover under half, and the rest lacks a known reason. V, J and clone size derive from that table, while D and trimming were established from the DNA sequence. This sample lists around 120,000 clones; roughly 72% were detected once. In total, the top ten clones hold less than 6.5% of the sample.

The collaborating institutions used their own protocols to collect whole blood in K2EDTA tubes. For TCRbeta analysis, collaborators shipped samples in one of three forms: frozen whole blood, isolated PBMCs, or DNA extracted from either of those sample types. The CDR1 and CDR2 encoded by the germline V gene (reference sequence) are SGHKS and YYEKEE. The junction shows trimming of 0 bases on V and 4 bases on J, and the gene matches do not reach 5 bases of it. There are 16 amino acids in the CDR3, from cysteine to phenylalanine inclusive. The sequence is cut down to CDR3 DNA, 48 bases in frame from base 1. Worth noting for this clone: Its antigen remains undetermined. No base quality values were provided; no much bigger clone lies one nucleotide off.

Results the study describes overall, beyond this receptor: Clinical and demographic metadata were provided uncurated, with the amount varying by source and participant.

This TCR derives from a man older than 75 with acute or convalescent COVID-19. The sequencing sample was made of peripheral blood. The chain is made from TRBV5-5 and TRBJ2-3; TRBD2 aligns with 10 central bases. At the DNA level, the sequence is TGTGCCAGCAGCTTGGCGCCTAGCGGGGGCGCAGATACGCAGTATTTT. The resulting protein is CASSLAPSGGADTQYF.